This T cell receptor beta chain was captured in a study of preoperative IRX-2 immunotherapy in early breast cancer. The CDR3 is 15 residues long. The germline V gene encodes CDR1 MNHNY and CDR2 SVGAGI (reference sequence). Trimming shortened V by 6 bases and J by 1 base, and 15 bases separated the two germline ends. Treatment: preoperative locoregional IRX-2 cytokine immunotherapy. This phase Ib study tested locoregional IRX-2 cytokine immunotherapy given before surgery. Assay used: immunoSEQ multiplex PCR; TCRdb lists only in-frame clones, some missing. Of 23,000 or so clones in the sample, around 89% were seen once.

The chain employs TRBV6-6 and TRBJ1-1; D gene unclear. Sample: tumor tissue, taken after IRX-2 immunotherapy. This TCR derives from a human donor with breast cancer. DNA for the CDR3: TGTGCCAGCAGCTCCTTGGTAGTGGGGAACACTGAAGCTTTCTTT. It specifies CASSSLVVGNTEAFF.